A single sample gave rise to the 5 T cell receptor beta chains below, sequenced in a study of cytomegalovirus exposure and HLA in healthy donors. The PCR made use of 60 Vbeta and 13 Jbeta primers. TCRdb keeps only in-frame clones here, not all; method: immunoSEQ multiplex PCR. The sample comprises approximately 160,000 clones, 68% of which are singletons, and over 1.2% rests with the top ten. Source material: PBMCs. The source is a man in his fifties or sixties in good health and CMV-seronegative.

This clone was counted a single time. This chain uses TRBV5-1 with TRBJ1-4; D gene ambiguous. Germline V CDR1 and CDR2: SGHRS, YFSETQ. The CDR3 sequence is 14 residues long. Trimming cost V 4 bases and J 8 bases, with 15 bases left between them. CDR3 sequence: CASSLSTPREKLFF. DNA for the CDR3: TGCGCCAGCAGCCTGTCCACGCCGAGAGAAAAACTGTTTTTT. Using reference TRBV5-1 and TRBJ1-4 for the parts outside the CDR3, the full variable domain is KAGVTQTPRYLIKTRGQQVTLSCSPISGHRSVSWYQQTPGQGLQFLFEYFSETQRNKGNFPGRFSGRQFSNSRSEMNVSTLELGDSALYLCASSLSTPREKLFFGSGTQLSVL.

J is TRBJ1-1 and V is TRBV12-5, with D hard to call. V dropped 7 bases and J dropped 1 base, with 10 bases sitting between them. CDR1 and CDR2 (germline): LGHNT, FRNRAP. This CDR3 contains 13 residues. The chain's CDR3 is CASDPTGNTEAFF. CDR3 nucleotides: TGTGCTAGTGACCCTACGGGGAACACTGAAGCTTTCTTT. Variable domain in full (rest from reference TRBV12-5 and TRBJ1-1): DARVTQTPRHKVTEMGQEVTMRCQPILGHNTVFWYRQTMMQGLELLAYFRNRAPLDDSGMPKDRFSAEMPDATLATLKIQPSEPRDSAVYFCASDPTGNTEAFFGQGTRLTVV.

This clone was observed a few times. The J gene is TRBJ1-5, the V gene TRBV7-2; D remains ambiguous. The CDR3 is 15 amino acids. V lost 1 base and J 0 bases, leaving 7 bases between the germline ends. The germline gives CDR1 SGHTA, CDR2 FQGNSA. The CDR3 bases are TGTGCCAGCAGCTTAGGACTGCTTAGCAATCAGCCCCAGCATTTT. Protein product: CASSLGLLSNQPQHF.

The V and J genes are TRBV19 and TRBJ2-3; D is undetermined. The V and J ends lost 8 bases and 6 bases respectively, with 12 bases between them. The CDR3 runs 12 residues. Germline CDR1 and CDR2: LNHDA and SQIVND (reference sequence). The CDR3 region has the DNA TGTGCCAGTTCGCCCCGTCGGGATACGCAGTATTTT. This encodes CASSPRRDTQYF. Full variable domain (missing parts from reference TRBV19 and TRBJ2-3): DGGITQSPKYLFRKEGQNVTLSCEQNLNHDAMYWYRQDPGQGLRLIYYSQIVNDFQKGDIAEGYSVSREKKESFPLTVTSAQKNPTAFYLCASSPRRDTQYFGPGTRLTVL.

The V gene is TRBV7-9, the J gene TRBJ2-2; 10 nucleotides line up with TRBD2. Germline assignment: CDR1 SEHNR and CDR2 FQNEAQ (reference sequence). The CDR3 covers 16 residues. Trimming removed 5 bases from V and 3 bases from J; junction bases left unmatched: 6. The CDR3 sequence is CASSLERGGYTGELFF. The CDR3 bases are TGTGCCAGCAGCCTTGAGCGGGGGGGCTACACCGGGGAGCTGTTTTTT.